A single TCR beta chain is shown here with its context. Its antigen is still unknown. This sample is drawn from a study of human T cells and chemical hapten exposure. As for the study in general: Variability of per-sample TCR yields stemmed mainly from small differences in pooled library volume.

Notes on the study in general: DPC sensitization did not alter TCRs above 1 in 1000 frequency.

The germline V gene has CDR1 SGHTA and CDR2 FQGNSA. The CDR3 covers 15 residues. The V end lost 1 base, the J end lost 3 bases, and 12 bases lay between the germline ends. The study extracted total RNA from unfractionated whole blood. Single cDNA molecules in the library carried unique molecular identifiers attached during preparation. In the original workflow: Between roughly 20,000 and 690,600 TCRs appeared in each sample, and the median stood at around 92,000. MiXCR, run by TCRdb on the 5' RACE reads, gives a single entry per CDR3 protein. TCRdb's processing, not the authors' own work, is the source of the V and J calls. The table shows 130,000 or so distinct CDR3 sequences, with over 3.5% occurring only once.

The receptor was derived from a female donor in good health. This sequence joins TRBV7-2 and TRBJ1-1; perhaps TRBD1 as D (5 bases). The CDR3 DNA reads as TGTGCCAGCAGCTTAGTTGGTACGACAGACACTGAAGCTTTCTTT. This encodes CASSLVGTTDTEAFF.